This TCR beta chain was captured by sequencing in a study of vaccination and CD4 T cells after COVID-19. Notes on the study in general: Convalescent patient numbers were relatively low, with no early post-infection timepoints.

With the Oncomine TCR Beta short-read assay, DNA from cultured CD4+ T cells was sequenced. In this case, cultured CD4+ T cells provided the extracted genomic DNA. TCRdb redid the calling of the PCR reads with MiXCR, one entry per CDR3 protein. In the table there are roughly 15,000 distinct CDR3 sequences, roughly 60% of which are singletons. Specified treatment: approximately 11-day PBMC culture with coronavirus spike peptide pools or control peptides (ViraFEST assay). Worth noting for this clonotype: Its antigen is still unknown.

The sample was CD4+ T cells from blood, cultured in vitro. This TCR came from a human donor who had recovered from COVID-19.

CDR3 loop: CASSPSGRVGDGELFF. The CDR3 DNA sequence: TGTGCCAGCTCCCCTAGCGGGAGGGTTGGGGACGGGGAGCTGTTTTTT. The chain links TRBV18 to TRBJ2-2, with TRBD2 matching 12 bases. The CDR3 runs to 16 residues. Germline CDR1 is KGHSH and CDR2 is LQKENI. V lost 6 bases, J lost 7 bases, and 9 bases stayed unmatched.